This T cell receptor beta chain appears in the sequencing data of a study of shared clonotypes between healthy human individuals. For every subset, genomic DNA was evenly distributed across several immunoSEQ plates. TCRdb keeps only in-frame clones here, not all; method: immunoSEQ multiplex PCR. The table records more than 2 million clones, about 95% of them present only once. Details on this clone: Its antigen remains unknown.

Study-level results: Among donors, sharing of clonotypes was expected to be affected by sequencing depth.

Cells designated naive CD8 were CD45RO-negative and were positively selected for CCR7, with terminally differentiated effector memory CD45RA+ cells excluded. CDR1 is SGDLS and CDR2 is YYNGEE in the germline V gene. With 4 bases removed from V and 7 bases from J, the gap between germline ends came to 8 bases. This CDR3 is 11 amino acids long. Sequencing was done on a sample of naive CD8+ T cells sorted from blood. J is TRBJ1-2 and V is TRBV9; D gene unclear. The clonotype was recovered from a man between 18 and 35 years old in good health. DNA of the CDR3: TGTGCCAGCAGCTCCTACTCTGGCTACACCTTC. Its protein is CASSSYSGYTF.